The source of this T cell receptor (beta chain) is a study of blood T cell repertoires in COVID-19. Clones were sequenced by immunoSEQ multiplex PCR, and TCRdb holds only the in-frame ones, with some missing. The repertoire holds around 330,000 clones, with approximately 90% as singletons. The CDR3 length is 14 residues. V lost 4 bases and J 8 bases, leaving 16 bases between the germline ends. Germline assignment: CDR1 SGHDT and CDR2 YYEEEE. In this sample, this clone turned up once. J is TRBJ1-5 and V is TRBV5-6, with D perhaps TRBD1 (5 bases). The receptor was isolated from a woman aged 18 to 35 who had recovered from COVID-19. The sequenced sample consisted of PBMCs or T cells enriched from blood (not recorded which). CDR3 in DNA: TGTGCCAGCAGCCTGGGGGGGGGAGTAGAGCCCCAGCATTTT. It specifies CASSLGGGVEPQHF.